A single sample is the source of the 13 T cell receptor beta chains below, sequenced in a study of cytomegalovirus exposure and HLA in healthy donors. Both 60 Vbeta primers and 13 Jbeta primers went into the PCR. The method was immunoSEQ multiplex PCR; TCRdb's version includes in-frame clones alone and lacks a portion of them. The profile shows about 240,000 clones, around 84% of them singletons. Sequencing was performed on PBMCs. Receptors were obtained from a girl aged 2 to 9 in good health and CMV-seronegative.

J is TRBJ1-1 and V is TRBV5-1; tentative D call: TRBD1 (5 bases). V lost 4 bases and J lost 3, with 10 bases in between. Per germline, CDR1 SGHRS and CDR2 YFSETQ. The CDR3 covers 13 residues. The CDR3 region has the DNA TGCGCCAGCAGCGTAGACAGCTACACTGAAGCTTTCTTT. This sequence encodes CASSVDSYTEAFF.

This clone was found a few times. V gene TRBV2 combines with J gene TRBJ1-3, with 8 nucleotides matching TRBD1. V lost 6 bases, J lost 0 bases, and 7 bases stayed unmatched. Germline-derived CDR1 and CDR2 are SNHLY and FYNNEI. CDR3 length equals 16 residues. As DNA, the CDR3 is TGTGCCAGCAGGCGCGGACAGGGTTACTCTGGAAACACCATATATTTT. Its translation: CASRRGQGYSGNTIYF.

This clone was recorded a few times. The chain's CDR3 is CSAGTGYEQYF. The CDR3 coding sequence is TGCAGTGCGGGGACAGGGTACGAGCAGTACTTC. J is TRBJ2-5 and V is TRBV20-1; the match to TRBD1 covers 9 bases. The J call may be in error: the DNA end matches TRBJ2-7 better. In germline, CDR1 is DFQATT, CDR2 SNEGSKA (reference sequence). CDR3 length equals 11 residues.

The rearrangement joins TRBV7-9 to TRBJ2-1, with TRBD2 as a possible D gene (5 bases). This CDR3 is 15 amino acids long. V gave up 3 bases and J gave up 0 bases, with 9 bases separating them. Germline V gene lookup returns CDR1 SEHNR and CDR2 FQNEAQ (reference sequence). The CDR3 here is CASSFRTSSYNEQFF. In DNA, the CDR3 is TGTGCCAGCAGCTTCCGCACTAGCTCCTACAATGAGCAGTTCTTC.

This clone was counted only a few times. The V gene is TRBV2, the J gene TRBJ2-3, with D hard to call. Germline lookup yields CDR1 SNHLY and CDR2 FYNNEI. The V end was cut by 0 bases, the J end by 0 bases, with 7 bases between. The CDR3 totals 15 residues. The DNA of the CDR3 is TGTGCCAGCAGTGAAGCGTACATCAGCACAGATACGCAGTATTTT. Its protein is CASSEAYISTDTQYF.

This sequence joins TRBV5-5 and TRBJ2-2, with a possible D match to TRBD1 (6 bases). Germline CDR1 SGHKS, CDR2 YYEKEE (reference sequence). Trimming removed 0 bases at V and 5 bases at J, with 14 bases between. The CDR3 covers 16 residues. CDR3 residues: CASSLVLGGQTGELFF. The DNA of the CDR3 is TGTGCCAGCAGCTTGGTATTAGGCGGACAGACCGGGGAGCTGTTTTTT. Based on the CDR3 plus reference TRBV5-5 and TRBJ2-2, the full variable domain is DAGVTQSPTHLIKTRGQQVTLRCSPISGHKSVSWYQQVLGQGPQFIFQYYEKEERGRGNFPDRFSARQFPNYSSELNVNALLLGDSALYLCASSLVLGGQTGELFFGEGSRLTVL.

CDR3 in amino acids: CASGATGARSDTQYF. The CDR3 DNA is TGTGCCAGCGGGGCTACAGGGGCGCGATCAGATACGCAGTATTTT. The genes are TRBV6-6 and TRBJ2-3; 7 positions agree with TRBD1. The germline V gene encodes CDR1 MNHNY and CDR2 SVGAGI (reference sequence). The CDR3 runs to 15 residues. The ends lost 8 bases at V and 4 bases at J; junction bases unmatched: 12.

This rearrangement joins TRBV5-1 to TRBJ2-7; 7 nucleotides match TRBD2. CDR3 length: 11 amino acids. Germline values: CDR1 SGHRS, CDR2 YFSETQ. V lost 4 bases and J lost 9; bases outside the gene matches: 4. The CDR3 sequence: CASSPGEGQYF. The CDR3 region has the DNA TGCGCCAGCAGCCCGGGGGAGGGGCAGTACTTC.

The chain couples TRBV30 to TRBJ2-7; TRBD1 matches at 9 bases. In germline, CDR1 is GTSNPN, CDR2 SVGIG (reference sequence). The length of the CDR3 is 19 residues. The ends lost 4 bases at V and 0 bases at J; junction bases unmatched: 19. CDR3 amino acids: CAWNTNYRTGTGSSYEQYF. CDR3 bases: TGTGCCTGGAACACCAATTATCGCACCGGGACAGGGAGCTCCTACGAGCAGTACTTC.

The V call is TRBV14, the J call TRBJ2-5, with TRBD2 as a possible D gene (6 bases). The V end was cut by 1 base, the J end by 1 base, with 13 bases between. CDR3 length equals 16 residues. Germline lookup yields CDR1 SGHDN and CDR2 FVKESK. CDR3 amino acids: CASSQVLATSQETQYF. In nucleotides, the CDR3 is TGTGCCAGCAGCCAAGTGTTAGCGACTAGCCAAGAGACCCAGTACTTC.

This chain links TRBV19 with TRBJ2-3, with 7 bases that match TRBD2. Germline V gene data show CDR1 as LNHDA and CDR2 as SQIVND (reference sequence). J gave up 4 bases and V 2 bases, and 3 bases lay outside the gene matches. The CDR3 length is 14 residues. CDR3 sequence reads: CASSISGNADTQYF. CDR3 in DNA: TGTGCCAGTAGTATAAGCGGGAACGCAGATACGCAGTATTTT.

CDR3 bases: TGTGCCAGCAGTTCCCAGGACACTGAAGCTTTCTTT. Protein: CASSSQDTEAFF. V gene TRBV7-6 combines with J gene TRBJ1-1; no firm D call. Trimming took off 6 bases at V and 3 bases at J, with 8 bases between the two ends. CDR1 SGHVS and CDR2 FNYEAQ come from the germline V gene. CDR3 size: 12 residues. Combining the CDR3 with reference TRBV7-6 and TRBJ1-1 gives the whole variable domain GAGVSQSPRYKVTKRGQDVALRCDPISGHVSLYWYRQALGQGPEFLTYFNYEAQQDKSGLPNDRFSAERPEGSISTLTIQRTEQRDSAMYRCASSSQDTEAFFGQGTRLTVV.

The chain couples TRBV30 to TRBJ1-3; the match to TRBD1 covers 8 bases. V gave up 5 bases and J gave up 0 bases; unmatched junction bases: 0. Germline values: CDR1 GTSNPN, CDR2 SVGIG (reference sequence). The CDR3 spans 13 residues. The CDR3, as DNA: TGTGCCTGGGACAGGGGCTCTGGAAACACCATATATTTT. It specifies CAWDRGSGNTIYF.